This entry describes one T cell receptor (beta chain). The data were taken from a study of T-cell memory formation after mild COVID-19. For the study at large: TCR clustering was largely donor specific.

TCRdb itself ran the 5' RACE reads through MiXCR, one entry per CDR3 protein. Among about 140,000 distinct CDR3 sequences listed, 14% were seen once. Germline V gives CDR1 SGDLS, CDR2 YYNGEE. This CDR3 comprises 12 residues. Trimming took 5 bases from V and 6 from J, leaving 11 bases between them. This TCR came from an adult woman who had mild COVID-19 (a few samples of this study predate the infection). Cell type and time point are not known. Sequences were obtained from PBMCs or a T cell subset sorted from them (not recorded which). The genes are TRBV9 and TRBJ1-1; a possible D gene is TRBD1 (5 bases). CDR3 DNA: TGTGCCAGCAGTGGTACGGGACCTGAAGCTTTCTTT. Its translation: CASSGTGPEAFF.